This is a list of T cell receptor beta chains from one sample in a study of blood T cell repertoires in COVID-19. Method: immunoSEQ multiplex PCR; TCRdb's copy keeps in-frame clones and lacks some. The sample lists under 150,000 clones, around 87% occurring once. Sequences were obtained from peripheral blood. These receptor sequences come from a man aged 65 to 79 with active COVID-19. The CDR3 runs from the conserved cysteine through the conserved F or W. A D gene is named only where the DNA matches it firmly. Some rows have no size entry. The others give once, few or many, or a class for an expanded clone.

j_call	v_call	clone_size	d_call	cdr3_length	cdr3_aa	cdr3_nt
TRBJ2-1	TRBV2	.	.	12	CASKPGGNEQFF	TGTGCCAGCAAGCCAGGAGGGAATGAGCAGTTCTTC
TRBJ1-3	TRBV3-1/TRBV3-2	.	TRBD1	14	CASSQGRGTNTIYF	TGTGCCAGCAGCCAGGGCAGGGGGACAAACACCATATATTTT
TRBJ1-5	TRBV19	.	.	13	CASSSSVGQPQHF	TGTGCCAGTAGTAGTTCGGTTGGTCAGCCCCAGCATTTT
TRBJ2-5	TRBV29-1	.	.	13	CSVEGGREETQYF	TGCAGCGTTGAAGGGGGCAGGGAAGAGACCCAGTACTTC
TRBJ1-2	TRBV4-1	.	TRBD1	14	CASSQPGQRYGYTF	TGCGCCAGCAGCCAGCCGGGACAGCGCTATGGCTACACCTTC
TRBJ2-7	TRBV2	.	.	15	CASSGQGGEYSEQYF	TGTGCCAGCAGCGGACAAGGGGGGGAATATTCCGAGCAGTACTTC
TRBJ1-1	TRBV10-3	.	TRBD1	14	CATETGLANTEAFF	TGTGCCACCGAGACAGGGCTCGCGAACACTGAAGCTTTCTTT
TRBJ2-5	TRBV6-1	.	.	15	CASSEMEGAGWTQYF	TGTGCCAGCAGTGAAATGGAGGGGGCCGGGTGGACCCAGTACTTC
TRBJ2-7	TRBV5-1	.	.	14	CASSLFGDRGEQYF	TGCGCCAGCAGCTTGTTCGGGGATCGAGGCGAGCAGTACTTC
TRBJ2-7	TRBV5-4	.	TRBD1	14	CASSSGDRGSEQYF	TGTGCCAGCAGCTCGGGGGACAGGGGTTCCGAGCAGTACTTC
TRBJ1-5	TRBV24-1	.	TRBD1	16	CATSPGTGVGNQPQHF	TGTGCCACCAGTCCCGGGACAGGGGTCGGAAATCAGCCCCAGCATTTT
TRBJ2-1	TRBV7-9	.	TRBD2	14	CASSFSGGRNEQFF	TGTGCCAGCAGCTTTAGCGGGGGCCGGAATGAGCAGTTCTTC
TRBJ1-2	TRBV24-1	.	TRBD1	13	CATSPGTGAGYTF	TGTGCCACCAGTCCCGGGACAGGGGCCGGCTACACCTTC
TRBJ2-5	TRBV5-1	.	TRBD2	17	CASSLVASGRAGKTQYF	TGCGCCAGCAGCTTGGTGGCTAGCGGGAGGGCGGGGAAGACCCAGTACTTC
TRBJ2-6	TRBV27	.	TRBD1	17	CASSLSQGARGANVLTF	TGTGCCAGCAGTTTGTCCCAGGGGGCGCGCGGGGCCAACGTCCTGACTTTC
TRBJ2-1	TRBV6-5	once	.	16	CASSYAKDMLYNEQFF	TGTGCCAGCAGTTACGCGAAAGACATGCTGTACAATGAGCAGTTCTTC
TRBJ2-7	TRBV7-9	.	TRBD2	15	CASSFGLAGHHEQYF	TGTGCCAGCAGCTTCGGACTAGCGGGCCACCACGAGCAGTACTTC
TRBJ2-7	TRBV5-6	.	TRBD2	15	CASSREAALRYEQYF	TGTGCCAGCAGCCGGGAGGCCGCGCTTCGCTACGAGCAGTACTTC
TRBJ1-6	TRBV7-9	.	.	12	CASSLGRSPLHF	TGTGCCAGCAGCTTAGGTAGATCACCCCTCCACTTT
TRBJ2-5	TRBV10-1	.	.	15	CASSPFRGGGEAQYF	TGCGCCAGCAGCCCTTTTAGGGGCGGCGGGGAGGCCCAGTACTTC
TRBJ2-7	TRBV30	.	TRBD1	11	CAWGDRDEQYF	TGTGCCTGGGGGGACAGGGACGAGCAGTACTTC
TRBJ1-1	TRBV19	.	TRBD1	15	CASMGDRLGSTEAFF	TGTGCCAGTATGGGGGACAGGCTAGGGAGCACTGAAGCTTTCTTT
TRBJ1-5	TRBV2	.	TRBD1	15	CASSEGGQGLKPQHF	TGTGCCAGCAGTGAAGGGGGACAGGGCTTAAAGCCCCAGCATTTT
TRBJ2-5	TRBV18	.	.	15	CASSPPDGKQETQYF	TGTGCCAGCTCACCACCAGACGGGAAACAAGAGACCCAGTACTTC
TRBJ2-7	TRBV9	.	.	15	CASSPSGTRIYEQYF	TGTGCCAGCAGCCCTTCCGGGACACGGATCTACGAGCAGTACTTC
TRBJ1-4	TRBV28	.	TRBD1	14	CASNRGLGNEKLFF	TGTGCCAGCAACAGGGGGCTGGGGAATGAAAAACTGTTTTTT
TRBJ1-5	TRBV12-3/TRBV12-4	.	.	13	CASRVQGNQPQHF	TGTGCCAGCAGAGTACAGGGAAATCAGCCCCAGCATTTT
TRBJ1-6	TRBV10-3	.	.	13	CAIRRQENSPLHF	TGTGCCATCAGACGACAGGAGAATTCACCCCTCCACTTT
TRBJ2-2	TRBV27	.	.	15	CASSSTSLGPGELFF	TGTGCCAGCAGTTCGACTAGTCTAGGGCCCGGGGAGCTGTTTTTT
TRBJ2-3	TRBV7-2	once	.	12	CASSNSRDTQYF	TGTGCCAGCAGCAATTCCCGAGATACGCAGTATTTT
TRBJ2-1	TRBV7-3	.	.	15	CASSLPSLSSKEQFF	TGTGCCAGCAGCTTACCTTCCCTATCGTCAAAGGAGCAGTTCTTC
TRBJ2-3	TRBV30	.	.	15	CAWSQGRARTDTQYF	TGTGCCTGGTCTCAAGGGCGGGCCCGCACAGATACGCAGTATTTT
TRBJ2-3	TRBV9	few	TRBD1	15	CATGTGGGSTDTQYF	TGTGCCACCGGAACAGGGGGAGGAAGCACAGATACGCAGTATTTT
TRBJ2-7	TRBV2	.	.	13	CASTKDTLYEQYF	TGTGCCAGCACCAAGGACACCCTTTACGAGCAGTACTTC
TRBJ2-1	TRBV6-1	.	TRBD2	17	CASSEPFLAGEHNEQFF	TGTGCCAGCAGTGAACCTTTTCTAGCGGGAGAGCACAATGAGCAGTTCTTC
TRBJ1-2	TRBV5-1	.	.	14	CASSPRVGAYGYTF	TGCGCCAGCAGCCCCAGGGTGGGGGCCTATGGCTACACCTTC
TRBJ2-7	TRBV11-3	.	.	17	CASSLAPRRGPNCEQYF	TGTGCCAGCAGCTTAGCCCCCAGGAGGGGGCCCAACTGCGAGCAGTACTTC
TRBJ2-1	TRBV7-9	.	.	16	CASSLVWTRSYNEQFF	TGTGCCAGCAGCTTAGTATGGACTCGCTCCTACAATGAGCAGTTCTTC
TRBJ2-5	TRBV14	.	TRBD2	17	CASSQGRFAGGRETQYF	TGTGCCAGCAGCCAAGGGCGTTTCGCGGGAGGTCGGGAGACCCAGTACTTC
TRBJ2-7	TRBV30	few	TRBD2	14	CAWTSGVTPYEQYF	TGTGCCTGGACTAGCGGGGTTACCCCCTACGAGCAGTACTTC
TRBJ2-3	TRBV30	.	.	15	CAWSEQDTYTDTQYF	TGTGCCTGGAGTGAACAGGACACGTACACAGATACGCAGTATTTT
TRBJ2-1	TRBV2	.	TRBD1	14	CASSDRGVSNEQFF	TGTGCCAGCAGCGACAGGGGAGTCAGCAATGAGCAGTTCTTC
TRBJ2-7	TRBV28	.	TRBD1	14	CASRPGGSSYEQYF	TGTGCCAGCAGACCAGGGGGATCCTCCTACGAGCAGTACTTC
TRBJ2-5	TRBV4-1	.	TRBD2	16	CASSQVGAGGPETQYF	TGCGCCAGCAGCCAAGTAGGCGCGGGAGGGCCTGAGACCCAGTACTTC
TRBJ1-1	TRBV18	.	.	14	CASSPYSEGTEAFF	TGTGCCAGCTCACCTTACTCGGAGGGCACTGAAGCTTTCTTT
TRBJ2-5	TRBV3-1/TRBV3-2	.	.	15	CASSHGVGGQETQYF	TGTGCCAGCAGCCATGGGGTCGGGGGACAAGAGACCCAGTACTTC